This T cell receptor beta chain comes out of a study of cytomegalovirus exposure and HLA in healthy donors. Use of 60 Vbeta and 13 Jbeta primers characterized the PCR. Some clones are missing from TCRdb's copy, which holds only in-frame ones; the method was immunoSEQ multiplex PCR. The top ten clones hold roughly 10% of a sample with around 140,000 clones, just under 85% of them seen once. V was shortened by 3 bases and J by 0 bases, with 7 bases between the two germline ends. This CDR3 has 14 residues. CDR1 and CDR2 (germline): SEHNR, FQNEAQ (reference sequence). The chain has TRBV7-9 and TRBJ2-3, with D possibly being TRBD2 (6 bases). The receptor was isolated from a woman aged 60 to 75 in good health and CMV-seropositive. The source material was PBMCs. The CDR3 reads CASSFSGSTDTQYF. CDR3 DNA sequence: TGTGCCAGCAGCTTTAGCGGAAGCACAGATACGCAGTATTTT.